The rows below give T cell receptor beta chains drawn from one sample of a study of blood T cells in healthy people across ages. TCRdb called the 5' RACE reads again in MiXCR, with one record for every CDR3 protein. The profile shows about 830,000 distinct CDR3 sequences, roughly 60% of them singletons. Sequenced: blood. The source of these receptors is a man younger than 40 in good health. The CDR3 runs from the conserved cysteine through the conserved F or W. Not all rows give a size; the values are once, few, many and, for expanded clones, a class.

CDR3 protein: CSARDGVGEFTYEQYF; V gene: TRBV20-1; J gene: TRBJ2-7; clone size: .
CDR3 protein: CASIQGDTQYF; V gene: TRBV6-6; J gene: TRBJ2-3; clone size: .
CDR3 protein: CALGRVGGGTDTQYF; V gene: TRBV10-3; J gene: TRBJ2-3; clone size: .
CDR3 protein: CASSPASGGTYEQYF; V gene: TRBV7-2; J gene: TRBJ2-7; clone size: .
CDR3 protein: CASSFHSTVIEQYF; V gene: TRBV12-3/TRBV12-4; J gene: TRBJ2-7; clone size: .
CDR3 protein: CASSSPRLGQGAMNTEAFF; V gene: TRBV11-1; J gene: TRBJ1-1; clone size: .
CDR3 protein: CASSSPGLAGGNEQFF; V gene: TRBV7-2; J gene: TRBJ2-1; clone size: .
CDR3 protein: CASSSPQGLGETQYF; V gene: TRBV5-1; J gene: TRBJ2-5; clone size: .
CDR3 protein: CASSSEPSGRETQYF; V gene: TRBV25-1; J gene: TRBJ2-5; clone size: few
CDR3 protein: CSASGGNYNEQFF; V gene: TRBV20-1; J gene: TRBJ2-1; clone size: many
CDR3 protein: CASSLSDANSPLHF; V gene: TRBV7-6; J gene: TRBJ1-6; clone size: once
CDR3 protein: CASRTAGATDEQYF; V gene: TRBV6-5; J gene: TRBJ2-7; clone size: few
CDR3 protein: CASSRAGSSYNEQFF; V gene: TRBV9; J gene: TRBJ2-1; clone size: few
CDR3 protein: CASSFGQGLRREQYF; V gene: TRBV5-1; J gene: TRBJ2-5; clone size: .
CDR3 protein: CASSLSGPNEQFF; V gene: TRBV7-7; J gene: TRBJ2-1; clone size: .
CDR3 protein: CSARGRGGQNEKLFF; V gene: TRBV20-1; J gene: TRBJ1-4; clone size: .
CDR3 protein: CASSPRLVGETQYF; V gene: TRBV9; J gene: TRBJ2-5; clone size: once
CDR3 protein: CASSSYTGNAEQYF; V gene: TRBV28; J gene: .; clone size: .
CDR3 protein: CASRWDRVSNQPQHF; V gene: TRBV12-3/TRBV12-4; J gene: TRBJ1-5; clone size: .